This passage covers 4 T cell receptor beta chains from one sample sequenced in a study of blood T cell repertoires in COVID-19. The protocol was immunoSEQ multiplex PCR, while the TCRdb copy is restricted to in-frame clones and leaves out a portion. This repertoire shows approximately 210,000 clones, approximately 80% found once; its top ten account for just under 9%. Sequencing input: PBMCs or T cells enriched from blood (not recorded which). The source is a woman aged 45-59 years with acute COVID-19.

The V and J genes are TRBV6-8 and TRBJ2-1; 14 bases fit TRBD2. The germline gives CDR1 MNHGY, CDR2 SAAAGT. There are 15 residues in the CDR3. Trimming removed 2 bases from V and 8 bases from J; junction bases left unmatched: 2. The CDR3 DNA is TGTGCCAGCAGTTACGGACTAGCGGGAGGAGATGAGCAGTTCTTC. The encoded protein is CASSYGLAGGDEQFF.

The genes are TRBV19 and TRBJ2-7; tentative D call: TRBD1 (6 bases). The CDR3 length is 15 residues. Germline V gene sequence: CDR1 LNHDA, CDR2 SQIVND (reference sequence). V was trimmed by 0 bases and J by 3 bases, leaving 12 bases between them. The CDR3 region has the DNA TGTGCCAGTAGTATAGACCGGGACACCAACTACGAGCAGTACTTC. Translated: CASSIDRDTNYEQYF.

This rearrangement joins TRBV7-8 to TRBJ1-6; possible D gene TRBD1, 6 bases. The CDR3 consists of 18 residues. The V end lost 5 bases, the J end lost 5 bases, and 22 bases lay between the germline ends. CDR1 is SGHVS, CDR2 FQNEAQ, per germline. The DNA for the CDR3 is TGTGCCAGCAGCCACAGAGGGGCCGGGACAAGCAATAATTCACCCCTCCACTTT. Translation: CASSHRGAGTSNNSPLHF.

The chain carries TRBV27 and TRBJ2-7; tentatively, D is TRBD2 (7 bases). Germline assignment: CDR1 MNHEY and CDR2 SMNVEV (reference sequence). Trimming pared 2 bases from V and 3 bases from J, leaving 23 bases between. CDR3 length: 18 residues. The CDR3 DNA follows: TGTGCCAGCAGTTTAGGGGCTTGGGGGGGGGCCCAACTCTACGAGCAGTACTTC. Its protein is CASSLGAWGGAQLYEQYF.